A selection of T cell receptor beta chains follows, all from one sample in a study of blood T cell repertoires in COVID-19. Clones were sequenced by immunoSEQ multiplex PCR, and TCRdb holds only the in-frame ones, with some missing. This table holds 85,000 to 130,000 clones, roughly 92% found once. Sequencing was done on a sample of peripheral blood. All receptors come from a man aged 70 or older with acute or convalescent COVID-19. Each CDR3 is given with its conserved first and last residue. Fields, in order: clone size, D gene, V gene, J gene, CDR3 DNA, CDR3 protein. A D gene is named only where the DNA matches it firmly. The size entry is marked missing in some rows and otherwise reads once, few, many or a size class.

abundance: NA; d_gene: NA; v_gene: TRBV29-1; j_gene: TRBJ2-3; CDR3nt: TGCAGCGTTGATGCGGGGCCCACAGATACGCAGTATTTT; CDR3aa: CSVDAGPTDTQYF
abundance: NA; d_gene: NA; v_gene: TRBV6-6; j_gene: TRBJ1-5; CDR3nt: TGTGCCAGCAGTTACTCGATTTCGCGGCCCAATCAGCCCCAGCATTTT; CDR3aa: CASSYSISRPNQPQHF
abundance: NA; d_gene: NA; v_gene: TRBV13; j_gene: TRBJ1-3; CDR3nt: TGTGCCAGCAATGGGGCCGGAAACACCATATATTTT; CDR3aa: CASNGAGNTIYF
abundance: NA; d_gene: TRBD2; v_gene: TRBV3-1/TRBV3-2; j_gene: TRBJ2-5; CDR3nt: TGTGCCAGCAGCCCGATAGCGGGGGGGCCCCAAGAGACCCAGTACTTC; CDR3aa: CASSPIAGGPQETQYF
abundance: NA; d_gene: NA; v_gene: TRBV9; j_gene: TRBJ2-1; CDR3nt: TGTGCCAGCAGCGTAGCGGGAAATGAGCAGTTCTTC; CDR3aa: CASSVAGNEQFF
abundance: NA; d_gene: TRBD1; v_gene: TRBV6-5; j_gene: TRBJ1-3; CDR3nt: TGTGCCAGCAGTTACGGCCAGGGGGTAGGAAACACCATATATTTT; CDR3aa: CASSYGQGVGNTIYF
abundance: NA; d_gene: NA; v_gene: TRBV11-2; j_gene: TRBJ1-1; CDR3nt: TGTGCCAGCAGCTTCCGACAGGTGAACACTGAAGCTTTCTTT; CDR3aa: CASSFRQVNTEAFF
abundance: once; d_gene: TRBD2; v_gene: TRBV29-1; j_gene: TRBJ2-1; CDR3nt: TGCAGCGTTCCAACCCCGGGACTAGCATTGAATGAGCAGTTCTTC; CDR3aa: CSVPTPGLALNEQFF
abundance: NA; d_gene: TRBD2; v_gene: TRBV19; j_gene: TRBJ2-1; CDR3nt: TGTGCCAGTAGTGAACTAGCGGGGGGGTACAATGAGCAGTTCTTC; CDR3aa: CASSELAGGYNEQFF
abundance: NA; d_gene: TRBD2; v_gene: TRBV15; j_gene: TRBJ2-3; CDR3nt: TGTGCCACCAGCAGAGGCCGGCTAGCGGCAGATACGCAGTATTTT; CDR3aa: CATSRGRLAADTQYF
abundance: once; d_gene: NA; v_gene: TRBV6-1; j_gene: TRBJ1-5; CDR3nt: TGTGCCAGCAGTGAAAGGGACTCAAATCAGCCCCAGCATTTT; CDR3aa: CASSERDSNQPQHF
abundance: NA; d_gene: NA; v_gene: TRBV9; j_gene: TRBJ2-7; CDR3nt: TGTGCCAGCAGCGTTGGGGGCGGCGACGGGAACGAGCAGTACTTC; CDR3aa: CASSVGGGDGNEQYF
abundance: NA; d_gene: NA; v_gene: TRBV20-1; j_gene: TRBJ2-3; CDR3nt: TGCAGCGCTCAGGCGATAGATACGCAGTATTTT; CDR3aa: CSAQAIDTQYF
abundance: NA; d_gene: NA; v_gene: TRBV6-5; j_gene: TRBJ2-7; CDR3nt: TGTGCCAGCAGCCCCCTCCCACGCGGCAGCTACGAGCAGTACTTC; CDR3aa: CASSPLPRGSYEQYF
abundance: NA; d_gene: NA; v_gene: TRBV10-3; j_gene: TRBJ2-6; CDR3nt: TGTGCCGTACAATCAACACCGAACTCTGGGGCCAACGTCCTGACTTTC; CDR3aa: CAVQSTPNSGANVLTF
abundance: NA; d_gene: TRBD1; v_gene: TRBV6-5; j_gene: TRBJ1-1; CDR3nt: TGTGCCAGCAGTTTGACAGGGAGTACTGAAGCTTTCTTT; CDR3aa: CASSLTGSTEAFF
abundance: NA; d_gene: TRBD1; v_gene: TRBV4-1; j_gene: TRBJ1-4; CDR3nt: TGCGCCAGCAGCCTCCGGGACAGTGGGGAAAAACTGTTTTTT; CDR3aa: CASSLRDSGEKLFF
abundance: NA; d_gene: TRBD1; v_gene: TRBV3-1/TRBV3-2; j_gene: TRBJ1-3; CDR3nt: TGTGCCAGCAGCCTAGGTGGGACAGGGGTATATGGCACCATATATTTT; CDR3aa: CASSLGGTGVYGTIYF